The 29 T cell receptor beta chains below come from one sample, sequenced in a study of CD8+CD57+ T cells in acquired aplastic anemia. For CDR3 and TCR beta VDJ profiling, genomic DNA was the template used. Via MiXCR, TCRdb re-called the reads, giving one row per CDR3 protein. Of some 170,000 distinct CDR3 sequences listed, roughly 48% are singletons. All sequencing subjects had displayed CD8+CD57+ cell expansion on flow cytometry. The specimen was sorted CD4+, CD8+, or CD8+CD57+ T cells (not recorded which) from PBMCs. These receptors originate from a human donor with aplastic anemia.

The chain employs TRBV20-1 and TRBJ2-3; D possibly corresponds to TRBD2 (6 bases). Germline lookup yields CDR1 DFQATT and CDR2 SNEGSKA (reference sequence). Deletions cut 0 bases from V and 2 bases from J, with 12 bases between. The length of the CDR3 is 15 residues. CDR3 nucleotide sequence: TGCAGTGCTAGAGATCGGGGGAAGGCCACAGATACGCAGTATTTT. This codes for CSARDRGKATDTQYF.

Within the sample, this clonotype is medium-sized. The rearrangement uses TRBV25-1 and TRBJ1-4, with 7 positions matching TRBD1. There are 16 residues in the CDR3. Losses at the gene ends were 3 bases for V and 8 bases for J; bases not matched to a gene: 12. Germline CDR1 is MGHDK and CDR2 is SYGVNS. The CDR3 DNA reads TGTGCCAGCAGTGAGAACAGGGGCCGAGGAGGGGAAAAACTGTTTTTT. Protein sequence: CASSENRGRGGEKLFF.

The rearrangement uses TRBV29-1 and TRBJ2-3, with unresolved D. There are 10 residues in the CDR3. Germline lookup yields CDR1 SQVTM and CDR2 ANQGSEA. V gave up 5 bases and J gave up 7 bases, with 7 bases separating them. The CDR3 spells CSVTQHTQYF. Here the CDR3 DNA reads TGCAGCGTTACTCAGCATACGCAGTATTTT.

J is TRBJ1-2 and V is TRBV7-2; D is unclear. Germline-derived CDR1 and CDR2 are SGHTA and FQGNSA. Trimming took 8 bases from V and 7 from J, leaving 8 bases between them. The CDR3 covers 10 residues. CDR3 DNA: TGTGCCAGCCTCGTGCGTGGCTACACCTTC. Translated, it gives CASLVRGYTF.

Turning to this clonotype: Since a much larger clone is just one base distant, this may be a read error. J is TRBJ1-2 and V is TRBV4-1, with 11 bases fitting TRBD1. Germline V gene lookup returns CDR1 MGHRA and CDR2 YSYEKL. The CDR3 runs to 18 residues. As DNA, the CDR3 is TGCGCCAGCAGCCAAGGCCCCCAATTGGGACAGGGGGACTATGGCCACACCTTC. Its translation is CASSQGPQLGQGDYGHTF.

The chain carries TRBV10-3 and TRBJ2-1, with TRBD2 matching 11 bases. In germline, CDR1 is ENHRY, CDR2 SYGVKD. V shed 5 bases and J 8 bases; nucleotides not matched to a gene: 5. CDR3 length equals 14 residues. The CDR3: CAISISGRGDEQFF. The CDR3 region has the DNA TGTGCCATCAGTATTAGCGGGAGGGGAGATGAGCAGTTCTTC.

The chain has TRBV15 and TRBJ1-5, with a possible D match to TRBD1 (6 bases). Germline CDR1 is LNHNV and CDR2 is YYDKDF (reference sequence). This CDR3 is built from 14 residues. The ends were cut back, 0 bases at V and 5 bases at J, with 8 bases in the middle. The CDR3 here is CATSRDKGDQPQHF. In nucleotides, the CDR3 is TGTGCCACCAGCAGAGACAAGGGGGATCAGCCCCAGCATTTT.

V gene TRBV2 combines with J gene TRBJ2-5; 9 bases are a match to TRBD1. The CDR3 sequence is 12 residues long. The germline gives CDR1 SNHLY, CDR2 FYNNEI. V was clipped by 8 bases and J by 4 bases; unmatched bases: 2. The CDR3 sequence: CASRTGAETQYF. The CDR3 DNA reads TGTGCCAGCCGGACAGGGGCAGAGACCCAGTACTTC.

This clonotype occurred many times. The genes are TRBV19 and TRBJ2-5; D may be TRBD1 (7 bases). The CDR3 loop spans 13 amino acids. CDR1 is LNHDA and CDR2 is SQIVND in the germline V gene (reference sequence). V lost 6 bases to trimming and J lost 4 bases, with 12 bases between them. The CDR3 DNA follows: TGTGCCAGTAGGACTCAGGGGGGAGAGACCCAGTACTTC. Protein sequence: CASRTQGGETQYF.

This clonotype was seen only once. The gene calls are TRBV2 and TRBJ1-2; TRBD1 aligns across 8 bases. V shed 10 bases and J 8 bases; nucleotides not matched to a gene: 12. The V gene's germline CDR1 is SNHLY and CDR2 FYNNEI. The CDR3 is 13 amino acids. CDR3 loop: CANLDRGVQGYTF. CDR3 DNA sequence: TGTGCCAACTTAGACAGGGGAGTGCAAGGCTACACCTTC. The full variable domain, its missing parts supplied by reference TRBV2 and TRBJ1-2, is EPEVTQTPSHQVTQMGQEVILRCVPISNHLYFYWYRQILGQKVEFLVSFYNNEISEKSEIFDDQFSVERPDGSNFTLKIRSTKLEDSAMYFCANLDRGVQGYTFGSGTRLTVV.

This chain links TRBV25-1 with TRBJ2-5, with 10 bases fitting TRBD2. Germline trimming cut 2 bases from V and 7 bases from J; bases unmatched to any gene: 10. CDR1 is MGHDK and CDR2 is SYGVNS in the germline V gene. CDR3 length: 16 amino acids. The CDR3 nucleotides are TGTGCCAGCAGTGAAGTTTCTAGCGGGGGAGTGGGGACCCAGTACTTC. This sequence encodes CASSEVSSGGVGTQYF.

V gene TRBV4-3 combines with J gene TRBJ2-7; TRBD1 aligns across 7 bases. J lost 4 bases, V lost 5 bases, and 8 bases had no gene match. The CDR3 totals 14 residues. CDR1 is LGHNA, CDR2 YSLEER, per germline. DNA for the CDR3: TGCGCCAGCAGCAAGAGACAGGGACAGTACGAGCAGTACTTC. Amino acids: CASSKRQGQYEQYF.

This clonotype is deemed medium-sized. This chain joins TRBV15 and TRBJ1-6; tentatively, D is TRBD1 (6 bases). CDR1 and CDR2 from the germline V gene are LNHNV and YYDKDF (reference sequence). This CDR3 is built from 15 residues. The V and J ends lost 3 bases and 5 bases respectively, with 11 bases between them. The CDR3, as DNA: TGTGCCACCAGCAGCAGAGGGGGGGATAATTCACCCCTCCACTTT. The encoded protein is CATSSRGGDNSPLHF.

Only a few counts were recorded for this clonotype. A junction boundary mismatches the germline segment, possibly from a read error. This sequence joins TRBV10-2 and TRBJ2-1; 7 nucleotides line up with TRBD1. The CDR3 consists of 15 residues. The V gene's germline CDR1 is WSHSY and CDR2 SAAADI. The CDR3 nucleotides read TGTGCCAGCAGTCCTCTGGGACAGATGAACAATGAGCAGTTCTTC. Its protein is CASSPLGQMNNEQFF.

For the CDR3, the DNA is TGCGCCAGCAGCACTGGCGGGACCTCCTACGAGCAGTACTTC. Protein sequence: CASSTGGTSYEQYF. The chain links TRBV5-1 to TRBJ2-7; D is possibly TRBD2 (6 bases). The CDR3 covers 14 residues. V lost 4 bases and J 0 bases, leaving 11 bases between the germline ends. Germline lookup yields CDR1 SGHRS and CDR2 YFSETQ.

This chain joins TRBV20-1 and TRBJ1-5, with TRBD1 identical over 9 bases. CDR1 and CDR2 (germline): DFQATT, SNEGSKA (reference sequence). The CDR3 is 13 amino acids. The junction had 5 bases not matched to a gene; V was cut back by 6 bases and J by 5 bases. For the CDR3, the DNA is TGCAGTGCCCAGGGACAGGGCGATCAGCCCCAGCATTTT. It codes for CSAQGQGDQPQHF.

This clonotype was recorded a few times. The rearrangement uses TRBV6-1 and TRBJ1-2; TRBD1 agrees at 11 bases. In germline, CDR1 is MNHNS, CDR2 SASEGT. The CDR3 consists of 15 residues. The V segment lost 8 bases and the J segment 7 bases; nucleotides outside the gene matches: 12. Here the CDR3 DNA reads TGTGCCAGCCACCCCTCGGGACAGGGGGTTGGTGGCTACACCTTC. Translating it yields CASHPSGQGVGGYTF.

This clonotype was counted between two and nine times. The CDR3 bases are TGTGCCACCAGCAGGGGCCGAGGGCAGGTTCACACCGGGGAGCTGTTTTTT. Amino acids: CATSRGRGQVHTGELFF. The gene calls are TRBV15 and TRBJ2-2, with a weak D call TRBD2 (5 bases). V was shortened by 3 bases and J by 3 bases, with 17 bases between the two germline ends. The CDR3 consists of 17 residues. Germline values: CDR1 LNHNV, CDR2 YYDKDF (reference sequence).

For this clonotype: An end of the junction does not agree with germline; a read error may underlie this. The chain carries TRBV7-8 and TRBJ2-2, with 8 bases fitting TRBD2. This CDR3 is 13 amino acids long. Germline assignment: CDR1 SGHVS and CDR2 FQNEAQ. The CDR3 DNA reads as TGTGCCAGCAGCCCGGGGGGGACCGGGGAGCTGTCTTTT. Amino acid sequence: CASSPGGTGELSF. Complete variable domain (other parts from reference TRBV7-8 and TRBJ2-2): GAGVSQSPRYKVAKRGQDVALRCDPISGHVSLFWYQQALGQGPEFLTYFQNEAQLDKSGLPSDRFFAERPEGSVSTLKIQRTQQEDSAVYLCASSPGGTGELSFGEGSRLTVL.

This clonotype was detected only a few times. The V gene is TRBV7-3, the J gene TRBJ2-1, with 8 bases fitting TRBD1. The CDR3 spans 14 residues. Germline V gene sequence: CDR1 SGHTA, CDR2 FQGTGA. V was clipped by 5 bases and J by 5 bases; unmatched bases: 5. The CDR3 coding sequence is TGTGCCAGCAGCGGACCGGGACAGGACAATGAGCAGTTCTTC. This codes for CASSGPGQDNEQFF.

In DNA, the CDR3 is TGTGCCACCAGTGACCGGGACCAAGAGACCCAGTACTTC. Protein product: CATSDRDQETQYF. V and J are TRBV24-1 and TRBJ2-5, with D hard to call. The V end lost 4 bases, the J end lost 0 bases, and 5 bases lay between the germline ends. Germline lookup yields CDR1 KGHDR and CDR2 SFDVKD. The CDR3 covers 13 residues.

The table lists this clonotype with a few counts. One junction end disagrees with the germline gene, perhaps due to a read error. In nucleotides, the CDR3 is TGTGCCGGCAGCTTAGCACCGTTGAGCACTGAAGCTTTCTTT. Residues: CAGSLAPLSTEAFF. The chain is built from TRBV7-6 and TRBJ1-1; D gene uncertain. The CDR3 is 14 residues long. Germline V lookup: CDR1 SGHVS, CDR2 FNYEAQ.

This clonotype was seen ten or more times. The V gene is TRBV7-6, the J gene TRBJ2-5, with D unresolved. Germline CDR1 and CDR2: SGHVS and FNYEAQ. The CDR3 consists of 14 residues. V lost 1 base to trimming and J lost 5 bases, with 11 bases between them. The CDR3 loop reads CASSLEQPWETQYF. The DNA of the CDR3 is TGTGCCAGCAGCTTAGAACAGCCTTGGGAGACCCAGTACTTC.

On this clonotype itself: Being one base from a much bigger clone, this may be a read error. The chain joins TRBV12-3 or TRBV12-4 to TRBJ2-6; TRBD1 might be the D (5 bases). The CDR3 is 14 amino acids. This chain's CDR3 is CASGPFSGANALTF. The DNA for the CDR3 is TGTGCCAGCGGCCCATTCTCTGGGGCCAACGCCCTGACTTTC.

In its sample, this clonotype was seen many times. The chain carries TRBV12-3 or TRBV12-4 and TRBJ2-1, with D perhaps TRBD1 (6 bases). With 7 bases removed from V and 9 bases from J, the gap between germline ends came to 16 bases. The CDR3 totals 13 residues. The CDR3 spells CASTRTATTEQFF. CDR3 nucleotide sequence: TGTGCCAGCACCCGGACAGCGACAACTGAGCAGTTCTTC.

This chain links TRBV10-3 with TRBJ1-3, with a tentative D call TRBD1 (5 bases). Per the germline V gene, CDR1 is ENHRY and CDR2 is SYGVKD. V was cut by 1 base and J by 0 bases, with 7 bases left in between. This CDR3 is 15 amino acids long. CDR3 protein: CAISEWGSSGNTIYF. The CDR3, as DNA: TGTGCCATCAGTGAGTGGGGGAGCTCTGGAAACACCATATATTTT.

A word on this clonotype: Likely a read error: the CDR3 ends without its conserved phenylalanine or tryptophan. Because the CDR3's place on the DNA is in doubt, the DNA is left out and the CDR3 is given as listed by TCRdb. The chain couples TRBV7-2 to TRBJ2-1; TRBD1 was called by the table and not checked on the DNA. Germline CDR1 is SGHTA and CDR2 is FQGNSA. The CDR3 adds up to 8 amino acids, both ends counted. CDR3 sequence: CASSTQGI.

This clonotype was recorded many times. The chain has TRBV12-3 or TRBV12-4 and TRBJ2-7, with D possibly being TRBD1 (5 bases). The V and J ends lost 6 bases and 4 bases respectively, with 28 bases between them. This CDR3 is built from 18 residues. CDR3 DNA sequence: TGTGCCAGCAGCCACCTTCCCTTAGGTTACAGGAGTGGGTACGAGCAGTACTTC. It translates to CASSHLPLGYRSGYEQYF.

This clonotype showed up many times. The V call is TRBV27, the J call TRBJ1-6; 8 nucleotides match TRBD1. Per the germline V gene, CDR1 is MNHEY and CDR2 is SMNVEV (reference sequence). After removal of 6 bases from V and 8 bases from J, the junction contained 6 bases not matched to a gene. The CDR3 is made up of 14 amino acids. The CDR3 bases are TGTGCCAGCAGAAGGACAGGGCCGGATTCACCCCTCCACTTT. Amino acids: CASRRTGPDSPLHF.